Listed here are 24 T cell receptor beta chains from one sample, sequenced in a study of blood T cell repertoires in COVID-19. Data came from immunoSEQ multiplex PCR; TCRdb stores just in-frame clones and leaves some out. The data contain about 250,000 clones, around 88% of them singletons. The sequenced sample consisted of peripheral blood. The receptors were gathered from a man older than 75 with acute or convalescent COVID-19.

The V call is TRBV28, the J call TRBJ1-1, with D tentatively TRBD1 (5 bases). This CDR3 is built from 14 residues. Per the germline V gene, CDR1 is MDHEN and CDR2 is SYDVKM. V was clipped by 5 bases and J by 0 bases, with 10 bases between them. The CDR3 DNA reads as TGTGCCAGCAGTCCTGACAGAATGAACACTGAAGCTTTCTTT. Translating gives CASSPDRMNTEAFF.

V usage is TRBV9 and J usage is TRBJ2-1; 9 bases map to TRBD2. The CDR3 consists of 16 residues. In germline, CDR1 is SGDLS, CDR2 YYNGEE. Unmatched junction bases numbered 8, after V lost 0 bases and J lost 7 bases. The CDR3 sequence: CASSVATSGRINEQFF. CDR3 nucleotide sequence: TGTGCCAGCAGCGTAGCGACCAGCGGGAGGATAAATGAGCAGTTCTTC.

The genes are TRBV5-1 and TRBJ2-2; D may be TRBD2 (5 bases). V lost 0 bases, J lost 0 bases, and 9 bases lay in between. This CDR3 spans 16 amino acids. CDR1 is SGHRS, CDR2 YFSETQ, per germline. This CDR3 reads CASSLAAGPNTGELFF. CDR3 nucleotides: TGCGCCAGCAGCTTGGCTGCGGGCCCGAACACCGGGGAGCTGTTTTTT.

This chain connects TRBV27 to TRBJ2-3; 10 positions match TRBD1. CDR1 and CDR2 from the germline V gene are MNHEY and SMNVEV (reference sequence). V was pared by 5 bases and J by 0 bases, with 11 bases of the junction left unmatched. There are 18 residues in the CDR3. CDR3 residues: CASSLRQGASLSTDTQYF. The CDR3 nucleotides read TGTGCCAGCAGTCTCAGACAGGGGGCATCTTTAAGCACAGATACGCAGTATTTT.

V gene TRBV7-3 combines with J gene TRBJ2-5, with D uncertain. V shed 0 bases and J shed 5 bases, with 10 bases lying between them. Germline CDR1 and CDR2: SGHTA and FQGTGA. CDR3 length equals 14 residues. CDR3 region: CASSLTGPRETQYF. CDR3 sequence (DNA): TGTGCCAGCAGCTTAACGGGCCCTCGGGAGACCCAGTACTTC.

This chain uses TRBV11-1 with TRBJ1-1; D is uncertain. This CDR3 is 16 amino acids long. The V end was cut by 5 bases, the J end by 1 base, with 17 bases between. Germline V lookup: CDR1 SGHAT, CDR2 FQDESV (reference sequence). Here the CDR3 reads CASSRSLAFPNTEAFF. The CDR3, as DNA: TGTGCCAGCAGCCGTAGCCTGGCGTTCCCGAACACTGAAGCTTTCTTT.

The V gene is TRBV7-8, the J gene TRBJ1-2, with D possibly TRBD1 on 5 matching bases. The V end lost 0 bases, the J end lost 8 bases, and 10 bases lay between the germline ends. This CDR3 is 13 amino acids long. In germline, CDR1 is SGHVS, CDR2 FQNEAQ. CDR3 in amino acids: CASSLAGGRGYTF. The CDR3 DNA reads TGTGCCAGCAGCTTAGCGGGGGGTAGGGGCTACACCTTC.

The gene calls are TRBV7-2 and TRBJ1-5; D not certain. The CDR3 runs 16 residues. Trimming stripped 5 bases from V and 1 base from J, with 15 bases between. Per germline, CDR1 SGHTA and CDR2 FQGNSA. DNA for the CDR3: TGTGCCAGCAGCGCCGAGGCGGTATACAGCAATCAGCCCCAGCATTTT. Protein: CASSAEAVYSNQPQHF.

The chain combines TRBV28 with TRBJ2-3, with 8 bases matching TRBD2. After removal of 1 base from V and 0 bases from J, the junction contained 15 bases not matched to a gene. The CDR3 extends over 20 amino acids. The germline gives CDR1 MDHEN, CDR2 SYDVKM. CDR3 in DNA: TGTGCCAGCAGTTTATTCCGGCCCGGGGTAGCGGGAATGAGCACAGATACGCAGTATTTT. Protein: CASSLFRPGVAGMSTDTQYF. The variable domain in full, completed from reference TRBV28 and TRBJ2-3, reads DVKVTQSSRYLVKRTGEKVFLECVQDMDHENMFWYRQDPGLGLRLIYFSYDVKMKEKGDIPEGYSVSREKKERFSLILESASTNQTSMYLCASSLFRPGVAGMSTDTQYFGPGTRLTVL.

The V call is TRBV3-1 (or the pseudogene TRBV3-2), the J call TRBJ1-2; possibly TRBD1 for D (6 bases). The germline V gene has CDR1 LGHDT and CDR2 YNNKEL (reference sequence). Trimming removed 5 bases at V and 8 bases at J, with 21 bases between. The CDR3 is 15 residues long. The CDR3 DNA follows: TGTGCCAGCAGCTCGCATTGGGAGGGGGAGTGGGGCTACACCTTC. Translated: CASSSHWEGEWGYTF.

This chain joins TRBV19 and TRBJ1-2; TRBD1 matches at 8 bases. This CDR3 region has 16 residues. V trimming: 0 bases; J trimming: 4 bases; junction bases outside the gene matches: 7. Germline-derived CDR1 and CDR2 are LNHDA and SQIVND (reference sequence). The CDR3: CASSIDRQGTPYGYTF. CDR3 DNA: TGTGCCAGTAGTATAGATAGACAGGGGACACCCTATGGCTACACCTTC.

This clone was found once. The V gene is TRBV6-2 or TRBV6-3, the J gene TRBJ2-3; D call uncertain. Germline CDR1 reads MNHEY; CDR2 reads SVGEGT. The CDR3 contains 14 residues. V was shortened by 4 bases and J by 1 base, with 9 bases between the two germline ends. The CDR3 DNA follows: TGTGCCAGCAGTTCGGTGGTGGGCACAGATACGCAGTATTTT. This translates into CASSSVVGTDTQYF.

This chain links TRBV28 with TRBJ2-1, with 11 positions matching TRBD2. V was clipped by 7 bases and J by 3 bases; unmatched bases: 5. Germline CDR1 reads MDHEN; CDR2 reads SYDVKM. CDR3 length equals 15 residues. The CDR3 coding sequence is TGTGCCAGCACCTGGACTAGCGGGTTCTACAATGAGCAGTTCTTC. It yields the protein CASTWTSGFYNEQFF. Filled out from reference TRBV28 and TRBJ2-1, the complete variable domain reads DVKVTQSSRYLVKRTGEKVFLECVQDMDHENMFWYRQDPGLGLRLIYFSYDVKMKEKGDIPEGYSVSREKKERFSLILESASTNQTSMYLCASTWTSGFYNEQFFGPGTRLTVL.

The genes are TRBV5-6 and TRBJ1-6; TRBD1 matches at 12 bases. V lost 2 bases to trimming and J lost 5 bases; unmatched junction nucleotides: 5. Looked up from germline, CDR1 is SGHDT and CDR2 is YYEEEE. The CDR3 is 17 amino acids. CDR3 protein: CASSFPGQGADNSPLHF. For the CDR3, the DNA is TGTGCCAGCAGCTTCCCGGGACAGGGGGCCGATAATTCACCCCTCCACTTT.

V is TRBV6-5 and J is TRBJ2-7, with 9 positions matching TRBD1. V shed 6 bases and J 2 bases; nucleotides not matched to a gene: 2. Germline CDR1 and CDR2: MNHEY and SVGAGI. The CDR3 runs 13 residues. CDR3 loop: CASSHRGPYEQYF. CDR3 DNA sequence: TGTGCCAGCAGCCACAGGGGGCCCTACGAGCAGTACTTC.

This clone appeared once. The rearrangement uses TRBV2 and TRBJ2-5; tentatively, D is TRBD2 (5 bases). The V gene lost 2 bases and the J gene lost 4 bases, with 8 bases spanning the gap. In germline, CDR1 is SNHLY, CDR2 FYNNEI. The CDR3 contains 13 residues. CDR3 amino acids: CASSELSAETQYF. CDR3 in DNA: TGTGCCAGCAGTGAACTTAGCGCAGAGACCCAGTACTTC.

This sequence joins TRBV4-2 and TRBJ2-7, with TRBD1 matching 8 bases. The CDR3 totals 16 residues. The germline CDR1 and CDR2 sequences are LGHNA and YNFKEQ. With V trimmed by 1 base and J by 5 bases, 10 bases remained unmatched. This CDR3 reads CASSQGSRTGKNEQYF. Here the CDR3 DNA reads TGTGCCAGCAGCCAAGGTAGTCGGACAGGGAAAAACGAGCAGTACTTC.

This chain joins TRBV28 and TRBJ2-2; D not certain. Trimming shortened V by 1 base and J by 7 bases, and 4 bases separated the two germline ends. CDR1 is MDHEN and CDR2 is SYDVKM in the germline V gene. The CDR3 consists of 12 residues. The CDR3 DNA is TGTGCCAGCAGTTTATTAGTCGGGGAGCTGTTTTTT. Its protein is CASSLLVGELFF.

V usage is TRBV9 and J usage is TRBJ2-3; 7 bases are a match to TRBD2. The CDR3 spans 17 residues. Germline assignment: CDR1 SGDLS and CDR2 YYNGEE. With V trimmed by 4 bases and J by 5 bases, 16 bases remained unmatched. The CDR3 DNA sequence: TGTGCCAGCAGCTTCAGCGGTGGGGCGGGAGTGTTAGATACGCAGTATTTT. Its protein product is CASSFSGGAGVLDTQYF. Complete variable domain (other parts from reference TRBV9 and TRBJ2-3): DSGVTQTPKHLITATGQRVTLRCSPRSGDLSVYWYQQSLDQGLQFLIQYYNGEERAKGNILERFSAQQFPDLHSELNLSSLELGDSALYFCASSFSGGAGVLDTQYFGPGTRLTVL.

The CDR3 spells CASGAPVGEQFF. Here the CDR3 DNA reads TGTGCCAGCGGGGCACCAGTCGGTGAGCAGTTCTTC. This chain connects TRBV12-3 or TRBV12-4 to TRBJ2-1; the D gene is possibly TRBD1 (5 bases). The CDR3 runs 12 residues. Trimming took off 8 bases at V and 9 bases at J, with 14 bases between the two ends.

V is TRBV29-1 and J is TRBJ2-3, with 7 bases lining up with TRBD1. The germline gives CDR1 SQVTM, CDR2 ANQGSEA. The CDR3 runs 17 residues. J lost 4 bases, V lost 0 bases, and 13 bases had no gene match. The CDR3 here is CSVEDTLQGSEADTQYF. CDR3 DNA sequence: TGCAGCGTTGAAGATACCCTACAGGGGAGTGAGGCAGATACGCAGTATTTT.

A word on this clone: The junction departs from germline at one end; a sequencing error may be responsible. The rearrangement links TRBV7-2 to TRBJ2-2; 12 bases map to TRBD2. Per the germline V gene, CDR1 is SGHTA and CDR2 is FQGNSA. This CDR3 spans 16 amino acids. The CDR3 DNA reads TGTGCCAGCAGCCTAGCGGGAGGGTATAACACCGGGGAGCTGTTTTTT. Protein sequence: CASSLAGGYNTGELFF.

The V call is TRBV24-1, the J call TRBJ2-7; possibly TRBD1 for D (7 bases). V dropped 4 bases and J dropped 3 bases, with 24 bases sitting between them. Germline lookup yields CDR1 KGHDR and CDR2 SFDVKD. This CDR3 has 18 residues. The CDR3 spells CATSDCPGGPGWDYEQYF. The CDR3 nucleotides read TGTGCCACCAGTGACTGCCCAGGGGGGCCTGGATGGGACTACGAGCAGTACTTC.

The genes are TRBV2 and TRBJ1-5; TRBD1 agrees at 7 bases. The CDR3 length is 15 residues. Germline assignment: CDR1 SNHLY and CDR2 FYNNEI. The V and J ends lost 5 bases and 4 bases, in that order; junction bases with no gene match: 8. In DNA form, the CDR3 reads TGTGCCAGCAGTTGGGGTCAGGGGGAGAATCAGCCCCAGCATTTT. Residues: CASSWGQGENQPQHF.